The 8 T cell receptor beta chains listed next were all sequenced from one sample in a study of blood T cells in healthy people across ages. The use of a sample-barcoded 5' primer and a J-beta primer mix characterized a second PCR of about 6 to 12 cycles. MiXCR, applied by TCRdb to the 5' RACE reads, yields one record per CDR3 protein. This sample carries about 1.8 million distinct CDR3 sequences, just under 50% of them seen once, and the ten largest clones take less than 2.5%. The sample was blood. The receptors were sampled from a woman between 35 and 50 years old in good health.

J is TRBJ2-3 and V is TRBV12-3 or TRBV12-4; D might be TRBD1 or TRBD2, each matching 5 bases. V was cut by 3 bases and J by 2 bases, with 12 bases left in between. The CDR3 has 15 amino acids. The CDR3 region has the DNA TGTGCCAGCAGTTTTGGGACCAGACCCACAGATACGCAGTATTTT. It yields the protein CASSFGTRPTDTQYF.

V is TRBV20-1 and J is TRBJ1-6, with 8 bases fitting TRBD1. Per the germline V gene, CDR1 is DFQATT and CDR2 is SNEGSKA (reference sequence). The V and J ends lost 6 bases and 9 bases, in that order; junction bases with no gene match: 7. The CDR3 length is 13 residues. CDR3 coding DNA: TGCAGTGCACAGGGACAGGAAGGTTCACCCCTCCACTTT. Translation: CSAQGQEGSPLHF.

The chain is built from TRBV10-3 and TRBJ1-4, with TRBD1 matching 9 bases. CDR3 length: 14 amino acids. V gave up 6 bases and J gave up 7 bases; unmatched junction bases: 6. The germline CDR1 and CDR2 sequences are ENHRY and SYGVKD. DNA of the CDR3: TGTGCCATCAGGGGACAGGGTTCAAGTGAAAAACTGTTTTTT. Translated: CAIRGQGSSEKLFF.

The rearrangement joins TRBV25-1 to TRBJ1-1; unclear D gene. The CDR3 has 13 residues. Germline V gives CDR1 MGHDK, CDR2 SYGVNS. V dropped 3 bases and J dropped 1 base, with 6 bases sitting between them. This chain's CDR3 is CASSDIRNTEAFF. CDR3 sequence (DNA): TGTGCCAGCAGTGACATCCGGAACACTGAAGCTTTCTTT.

In its sample, this clonotype was seen a few times. The V call is TRBV7-2, the J call TRBJ2-4, with 9 nucleotides matching TRBD2. CDR3 length: 13 residues. Germline V gene data show CDR1 as SGHTA and CDR2 as FQGNSA. Unmatched junction bases numbered 5, after V lost 5 bases and J lost 9 bases. CDR3 sequence: CASSPGTSRIQYF. The CDR3 DNA sequence: TGTGCCAGCAGCCCCGGGACTAGCCGCATTCAGTACTTC.

This rearrangement joins TRBV11-1 to TRBJ2-7, with a weak D call TRBD1 (6 bases). The CDR3 loop spans 15 amino acids. V shed 5 bases and J shed 3 bases, with 17 bases lying between them. Germline loops: CDR1 SGHAT, CDR2 FQDESV (reference sequence). The CDR3 is CASSKNRQDHYEQYF. CDR3 sequence (DNA): TGTGCCAGCAGCAAAAATCGACAGGACCACTACGAGCAGTACTTC.

The V gene is TRBV7-2, the J gene TRBJ2-3; possibly TRBD2 for D (7 bases). CDR3 size: 17 residues. Trimming took off 1 base at V and 2 bases at J, with 16 bases between the two ends. Looked up from germline, CDR1 is SGHTA and CDR2 is FQGNSA. CDR3: CASSLDRWGGPTDTQYF. The CDR3 DNA follows: TGTGCCAGCAGCTTAGATAGGTGGGGGGGCCCCACAGATACGCAGTATTTT. Using reference TRBV7-2 and TRBJ2-3 for the parts outside the CDR3, the full variable domain is GAGVSQSPSNKVTEKGKDVELRCDPISGHTALYWYRQSLGQGLEFLIYFQGNSAPDKSGLPSDRFSAERTGGSVSTLTIQRTQQEDSAVYLCASSLDRWGGPTDTQYFGPGTRLTVL.

This rearrangement joins TRBV14 to TRBJ2-3; 7 bases align to TRBD2. V was clipped by 1 base and J by 2 bases; unmatched bases: 9. This CDR3 comprises 17 residues. Germline CDR1 SGHDN, CDR2 FVKESK. This chain's CDR3 is CASSQGLGGASTDTQYF. The DNA of the CDR3 is TGTGCCAGCAGCCAAGGTCTGGGAGGGGCGTCCACAGATACGCAGTATTTT. Together with reference TRBV14 and TRBJ2-3, the CDR3 gives the full variable domain: EAGVTQFPSHSVIEKGQTVTLRCDPISGHDNLYWYRRVMGKEIKFLLHFVKESKQDESGMPNNRFLAERTGGTYSTLKVQPAELEDSGVYFCASSQGLGGASTDTQYFGPGTRLTVL.